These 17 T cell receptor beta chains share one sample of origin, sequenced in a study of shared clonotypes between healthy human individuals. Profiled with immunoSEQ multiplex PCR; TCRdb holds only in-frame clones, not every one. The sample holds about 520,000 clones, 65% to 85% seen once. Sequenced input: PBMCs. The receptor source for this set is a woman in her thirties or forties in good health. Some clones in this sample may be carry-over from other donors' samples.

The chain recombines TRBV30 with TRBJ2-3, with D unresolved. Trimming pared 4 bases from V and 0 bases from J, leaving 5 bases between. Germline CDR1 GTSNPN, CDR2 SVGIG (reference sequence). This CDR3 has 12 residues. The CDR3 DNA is TGTGCCTGGACCTATAGCACAGATACGCAGTATTTT. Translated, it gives CAWTYSTDTQYF.

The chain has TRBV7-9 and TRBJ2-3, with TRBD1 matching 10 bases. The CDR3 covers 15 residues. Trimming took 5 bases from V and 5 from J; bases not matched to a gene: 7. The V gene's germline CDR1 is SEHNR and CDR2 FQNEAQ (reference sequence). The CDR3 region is CASSPRTGGVDTQYF. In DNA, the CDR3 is TGTGCCAGCAGCCCTAGGACAGGGGGTGTAGATACGCAGTATTTT.

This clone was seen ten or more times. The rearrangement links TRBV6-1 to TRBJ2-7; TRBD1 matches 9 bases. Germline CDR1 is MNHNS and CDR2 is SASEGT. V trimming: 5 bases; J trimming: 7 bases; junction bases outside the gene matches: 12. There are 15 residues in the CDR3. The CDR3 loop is CASSSQTGGLWEQYF. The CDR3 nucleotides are TGTGCCAGCAGTTCACAGACAGGGGGTCTGTGGGAGCAGTACTTC.

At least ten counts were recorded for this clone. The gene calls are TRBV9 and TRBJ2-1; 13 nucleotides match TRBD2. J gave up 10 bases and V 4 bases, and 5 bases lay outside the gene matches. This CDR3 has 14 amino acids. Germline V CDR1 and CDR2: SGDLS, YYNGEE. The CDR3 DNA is TGTGCCAGCAGCCCGGGACTAGCGGGAACGGAGCAGTTCTTC. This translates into CASSPGLAGTEQFF.

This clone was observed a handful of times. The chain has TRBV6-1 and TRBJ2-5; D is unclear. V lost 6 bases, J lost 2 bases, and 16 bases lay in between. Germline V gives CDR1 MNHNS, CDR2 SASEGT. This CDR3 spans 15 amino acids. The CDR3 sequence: CASRGSSGRQETQYF. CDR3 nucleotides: TGTGCCAGCAGAGGATCCTCGGGCCGACAAGAGACCCAGTACTTC.

The chain's CDR3 is CASSERGGNTEAFF. The CDR3 DNA is TGTGCCAGCAGTGAAAGGGGCGGTAACACTGAAGCTTTCTTT. The chain couples TRBV6-1 to TRBJ1-1; D is perhaps TRBD1 (5 bases). Germline V gives CDR1 MNHNS, CDR2 SASEGT. The CDR3 extends over 14 amino acids. The V gene lost 2 bases and the J gene lost 2 bases, with 9 bases spanning the gap.

The chain's CDR3 is CASSDDTYYGYTF. The CDR3 bases are TGTGCCAGCAGCGACGACACGTACTATGGCTACACCTTC. The V and J genes are TRBV9 and TRBJ1-2; D not certain. The CDR3 loop spans 13 amino acids. Trimming stripped 3 bases from V and 3 bases from J, with 9 bases between. Looked up from germline, CDR1 is SGDLS and CDR2 is YYNGEE. Full variable domain (rest looked up from reference TRBV9 and TRBJ1-2): DSGVTQTPKHLITATGQRVTLRCSPRSGDLSVYWYQQSLDQGLQFLIQYYNGEERAKGNILERFSAQQFPDLHSELNLSSLELGDSALYFCASSDDTYYGYTFGSGTRLTVV.

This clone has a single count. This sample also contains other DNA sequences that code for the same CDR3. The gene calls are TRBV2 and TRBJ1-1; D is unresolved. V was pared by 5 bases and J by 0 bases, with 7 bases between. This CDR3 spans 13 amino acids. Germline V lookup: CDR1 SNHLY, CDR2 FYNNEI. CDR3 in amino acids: CASSPGVNTEAFF. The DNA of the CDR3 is TGTGCCAGCAGTCCCGGGGTGAACACTGAAGCTTTCTTT.

The CDR3 DNA reads as TGTGCCAGCAGCGAACGACAGGGGTCGCATGGCTACACCTTC. It is translated as CASSERQGSHGYTF. The chain employs TRBV7-2 and TRBJ1-2, with TRBD1 identical over 8 bases. The CDR3 covers 14 residues. Germline trimming cut 5 bases from V and 6 bases from J; bases unmatched to any gene: 8. CDR1 and CDR2 from the germline V gene are SGHTA and FQGNSA.

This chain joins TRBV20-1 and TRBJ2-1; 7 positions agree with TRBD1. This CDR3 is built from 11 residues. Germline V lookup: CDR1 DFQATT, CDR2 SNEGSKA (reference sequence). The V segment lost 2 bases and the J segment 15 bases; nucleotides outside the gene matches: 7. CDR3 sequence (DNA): TGCAGTGCTAGAACCGACAGGGATTCGTTCTTC. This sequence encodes CSARTDRDSFF.

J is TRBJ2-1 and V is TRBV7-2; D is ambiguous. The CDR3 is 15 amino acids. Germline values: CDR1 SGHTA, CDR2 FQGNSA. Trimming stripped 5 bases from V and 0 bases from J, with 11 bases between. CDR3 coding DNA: TGTGCCAGCAGCCCTCAAGCTTTCTCCTACAATGAGCAGTTCTTC. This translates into CASSPQAFSYNEQFF.

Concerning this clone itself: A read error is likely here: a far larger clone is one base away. For the CDR3, the DNA is TGTGCCAGCAGTTTGCGGGAGGGAGCCCACGAGCAGTACTTC. It specifies CASSLREGAHEQYF. The chain links TRBV28 to TRBJ2-7; 9 positions agree with TRBD2. Germline V gene sequence: CDR1 MDHEN, CDR2 SYDVKM. CDR3 size: 14 residues. The V gene end was trimmed by 3 bases and the J gene end by 5 bases; junction bases not matched to a gene: 5.

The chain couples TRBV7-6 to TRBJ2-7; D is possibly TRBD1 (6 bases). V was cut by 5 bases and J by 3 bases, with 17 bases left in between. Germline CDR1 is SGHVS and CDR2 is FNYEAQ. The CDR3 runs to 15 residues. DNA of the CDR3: TGTGCCAGCAGCACCACCCCGGACAGCCTCTACGAGCAGTACTTC. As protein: CASSTTPDSLYEQYF. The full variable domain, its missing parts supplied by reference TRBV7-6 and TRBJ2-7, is GAGVSQSPRYKVTKRGQDVALRCDPISGHVSLYWYRQALGQGPEFLTYFNYEAQQDKSGLPNDRFSAERPEGSISTLTIQRTEQRDSAMYRCASSTTPDSLYEQYFGPGTRLTVT.

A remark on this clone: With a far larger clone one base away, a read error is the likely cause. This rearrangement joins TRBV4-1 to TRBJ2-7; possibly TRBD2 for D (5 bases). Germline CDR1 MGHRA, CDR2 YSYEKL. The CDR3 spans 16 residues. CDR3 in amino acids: CASSQGRGIGPYEQCF. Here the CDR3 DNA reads TGCGCCAGCAGCCAAGGTCGGGGAATCGGGCCCTACGAGCAGTGCTTC.

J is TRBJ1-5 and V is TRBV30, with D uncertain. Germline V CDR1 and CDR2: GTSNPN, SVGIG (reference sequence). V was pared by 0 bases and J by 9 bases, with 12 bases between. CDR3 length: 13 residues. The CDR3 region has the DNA TGTGCCTGGAGTGTAAGCGGTCGAGGGCCCCAGCATTTT. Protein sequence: CAWSVSGRGPQHF.

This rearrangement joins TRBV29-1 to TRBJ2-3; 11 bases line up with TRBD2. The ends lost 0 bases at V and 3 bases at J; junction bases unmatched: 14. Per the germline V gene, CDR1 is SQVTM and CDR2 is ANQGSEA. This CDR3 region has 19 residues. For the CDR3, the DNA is TGCAGCGTTGAAGATCGGCCTAGCGGGAGGTTAGTGGTAACAGATACGCAGTATTTT. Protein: CSVEDRPSGRLVVTDTQYF.

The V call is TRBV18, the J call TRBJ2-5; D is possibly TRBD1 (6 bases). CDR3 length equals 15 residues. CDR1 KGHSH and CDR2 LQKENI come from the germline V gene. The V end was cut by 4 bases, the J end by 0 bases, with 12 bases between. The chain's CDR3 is CASSQTGTNQETQYF. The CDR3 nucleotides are TGTGCCAGCTCACAAACCGGGACAAACCAAGAGACCCAGTACTTC.